The entry below describes one T cell receptor (beta chain). The antigen is undetermined. Germline lookup yields CDR1 SQVTM and CDR2 ANQGSEA. V gave up 6 bases and J gave up 7 bases, with 19 bases separating them. CDR3 size: 14 residues. PCR primers comprised 60 Vbeta and 13 Jbeta primers. Generated by immunoSEQ multiplex PCR, the TCRdb table keeps only in-frame clones and is missing some. Found here are about 150,000 clones; the top ten clones hold about 1.7%. These data are taken from a study of cytomegalovirus exposure and HLA in healthy donors. Study-wide points: The authors enumerated 150 to 200 TCR beta chains as linked to cytomegalovirus. An apparent linkage of common viral pathogens to several of the most significant clusters emerged in a later analysis. Clonal expansion was found to be greater in HLA-associated TCR beta chains than in equally common others in a later analysis.

This clonotype was sampled from a woman aged 45 to 65 in good health and CMV-seronegative. The chain couples TRBV29-1 to TRBJ2-1; tentatively, D is TRBD2 (6 bases). The sample consisted of PBMCs. CDR3 nucleotides: TGCAGCGTCGAGGGGACTGAGATGAGGAATGAGCAGTTCTTC. Translating it yields CSVEGTEMRNEQFF.